This T cell receptor beta chain appears in the sequencing data of a study of shared clonotypes between healthy human individuals. Comments on this clone: As yet, its antigen is unknown. The sample contains more than one DNA sequence encoding this CDR3.

V was clipped by 3 bases and J by 0 bases, with 7 bases between them. The germline CDR1 and CDR2 sequences are SEHNR and FQNEAQ (reference sequence). The CDR3 covers 14 residues. It was CD45RO-negative cells, positively selected for CCR7, that made up naive CD8 cells, with terminally differentiated effector memory CD45RA+ cells excluded. Donors were healthy HIV-negative adults without recently reported acute infections or vaccinations. Study outcomes and limitations: Shared clonotypes: 4.5% to 5% naive CD4, around 3.5% naive CD8, under 2.5% memory CD4, more than 0.3% memory CD8.

Every immunoSEQ plate was one replicate of a subset's evenly spread DNA. Original methodology: ImmunoSEQ sequences covered only the junction and lacked quality scores; filtering therefore differed. TCRdb keeps only in-frame clones here, not all; method: immunoSEQ multiplex PCR. V, J and clone size derive from that table, while D and trimming were established from the DNA sequence. The sample lists more than 2 million clones, about 95% occurring once. The genes are TRBV7-9 and TRBJ2-3; D may be TRBD2 (6 bases). The TCR comes from a man aged 18-30 years in good health. The sample consisted of naive CD8+ T cells sorted from blood. CDR3 nucleotides: TGTGCCAGCAGCTTGGCGGGAAGCACAGATACGCAGTATTTT. It codes for CASSLAGSTDTQYF.